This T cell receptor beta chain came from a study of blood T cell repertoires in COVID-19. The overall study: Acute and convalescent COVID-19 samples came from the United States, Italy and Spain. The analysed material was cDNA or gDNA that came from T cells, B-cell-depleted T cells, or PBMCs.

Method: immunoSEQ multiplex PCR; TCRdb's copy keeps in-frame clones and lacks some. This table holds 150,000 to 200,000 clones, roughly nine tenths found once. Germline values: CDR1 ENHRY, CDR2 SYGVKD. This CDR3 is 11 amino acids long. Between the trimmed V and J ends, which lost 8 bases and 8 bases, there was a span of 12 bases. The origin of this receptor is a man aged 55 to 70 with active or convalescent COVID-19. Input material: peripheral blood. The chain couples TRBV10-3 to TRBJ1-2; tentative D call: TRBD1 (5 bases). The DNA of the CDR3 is TGTGCCATCGGGGGAGGGCAGGGCTACACCTTC. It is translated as CAIGGGQGYTF.